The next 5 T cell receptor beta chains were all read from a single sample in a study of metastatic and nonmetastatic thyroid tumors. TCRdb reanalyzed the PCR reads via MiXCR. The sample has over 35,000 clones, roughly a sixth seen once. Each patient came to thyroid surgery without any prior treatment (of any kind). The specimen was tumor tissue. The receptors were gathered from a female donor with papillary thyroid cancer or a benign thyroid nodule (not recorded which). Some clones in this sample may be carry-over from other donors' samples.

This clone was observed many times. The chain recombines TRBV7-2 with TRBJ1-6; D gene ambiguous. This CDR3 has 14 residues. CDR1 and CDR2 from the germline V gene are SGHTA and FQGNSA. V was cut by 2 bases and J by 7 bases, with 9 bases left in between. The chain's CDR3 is CASSLFSVNSPLHF. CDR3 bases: TGTGCCAGCAGCTTATTCAGCGTGAATTCACCCCTCCACTTT.

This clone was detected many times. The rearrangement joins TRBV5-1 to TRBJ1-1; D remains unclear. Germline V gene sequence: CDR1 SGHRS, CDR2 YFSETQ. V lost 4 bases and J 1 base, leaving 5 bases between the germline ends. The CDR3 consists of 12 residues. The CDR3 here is CASSLTNTEAFF. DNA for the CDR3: TGCGCCAGCAGCCTTACGAACACTGAAGCTTTCTTT.

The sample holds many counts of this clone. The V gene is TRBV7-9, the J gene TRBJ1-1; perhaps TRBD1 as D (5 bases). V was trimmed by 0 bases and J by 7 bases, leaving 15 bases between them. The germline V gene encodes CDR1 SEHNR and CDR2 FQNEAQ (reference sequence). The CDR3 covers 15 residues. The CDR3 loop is CASSLAGEGWVEAFF. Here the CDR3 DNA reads TGTGCCAGCAGCTTAGCAGGGGAGGGTTGGGTTGAAGCTTTCTTT.

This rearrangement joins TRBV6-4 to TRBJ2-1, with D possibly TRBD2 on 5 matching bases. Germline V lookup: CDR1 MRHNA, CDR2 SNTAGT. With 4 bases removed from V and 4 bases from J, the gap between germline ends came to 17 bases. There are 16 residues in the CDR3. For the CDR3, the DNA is TGTGCCAGCAGTGGCGCTAGCTGGAGAGGTTACAATGAGCAGTTCTTC. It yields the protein CASSGASWRGYNEQFF.

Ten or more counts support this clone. The CDR3 nucleotides are TGTGCCAGCAGCTCGACAGGTGAAGTCTATGGCTACACCTTC. Translating gives CASSSTGEVYGYTF. V and J are TRBV5-5 and TRBJ1-2; tentative D call: TRBD1 (6 bases). Germline CDR1 and CDR2: SGHKS and YYEKEE (reference sequence). V lost 3 bases and J lost 4, with 13 bases in between. The CDR3 extends over 14 amino acids.